Following are 22 T cell receptor beta chains from one sample sequenced in a study of CD8 T cells in ankylosing spondylitis. Study-wide points: One TCR beta motif, made up of roughly eight highly homologous variants, appeared characteristic of ankylosing spondylitis blood.

Their specific antigens are unknown. Using its own MiXCR run on the 5' RACE reads, TCRdb lists one record per CDR3 protein. The profile shows 800,000 to 900,000 distinct CDR3 sequences, over 9.5% of them singletons. Sequenced sample: blood, either unsorted or a sorted T cell fraction (not recorded which). These receptor sequences come from a male donor with ankylosing spondylitis.

This clonotype was detected a few times. The chain recombines TRBV20-1 with TRBJ1-1, with 10 bases identical to TRBD1. Looked up from germline, CDR1 is DFQATT and CDR2 is SNEGSKA (reference sequence). There are 15 residues in the CDR3. With V trimmed by 2 bases and J by 3 bases, 6 bases remained unmatched. CDR3 sequence: CSARPGGQGYTEAFF. Here the CDR3 DNA reads TGCAGTGCTAGACCGGGGGGACAGGGGTACACTGAAGCTTTCTTT.

This clonotype has just a few counts. The chain joins TRBV9 to TRBJ2-1; TRBD2 is a possible D gene (6 bases). Germline-derived CDR1 and CDR2 are SGDLS and YYNGEE. The CDR3 spans 15 residues. With 0 bases removed from V and 7 bases from J, the gap between germline ends came to 14 bases. The CDR3 sequence: CASSVGGVRENEQFF. DNA for the CDR3: TGTGCCAGCAGCGTAGGGGGGGTCCGTGAAAATGAGCAGTTCTTC.

This rearrangement joins TRBV5-6 to TRBJ1-3; D may be TRBD1 (5 bases). V lost 2 bases and J lost 0, with 12 bases in between. Germline CDR1 reads SGHDT; CDR2 reads YYEEEE. The CDR3 totals 16 residues. CDR3 sequence (DNA): TGTGCCAGCAGCTTCCAGGGCTTTCTCTCTGGAAACACCATATATTTT. It specifies CASSFQGFLSGNTIYF. The complete variable domain, with remaining parts taken from reference TRBV5-6 and TRBJ1-3, reads DAGVTQSPTHLIKTRGQQVTLRCSPKSGHDTVSWYQQALGQGPQFIFQYYEEEERQRGNFPDRFSGHQFPNYSSELNVNALLLGDSALYLCASSFQGFLSGNTIYFGEGSWLTVV.

This clonotype was counted a few times. The gene calls are TRBV12-3 or TRBV12-4 and TRBJ2-3; 9 bases match TRBD1. The CDR3 sequence is 13 residues long. The J segment lost 1 base and the V segment lost 11 bases, leaving 4 bases of the junction unmatched. Written as DNA, the CDR3 is TGTGCCGGGAGACAGGGGGGCACAGATACGCAGTATTTT. Residues: CAGRQGGTDTQYF.

This clonotype has a handful of counts. This sequence joins TRBV19 and TRBJ1-5, with D maybe TRBD1 (5 bases). Deletions cut 6 bases from V and 1 base from J, with 19 bases between. The CDR3 covers 17 residues. Germline V gene data show CDR1 as LNHDA and CDR2 as SQIVND (reference sequence). CDR3 region: CASSTLFRGISNQPQHF. CDR3 nucleotide sequence: TGTGCCAGTAGCACCTTATTTAGGGGAATCAGCAATCAGCCCCAGCATTTT.

The J gene is TRBJ2-4, the V gene TRBV24-1; D uncertain. The CDR3 is 16 amino acids. Germline-derived CDR1 and CDR2 are KGHDR and SFDVKD. Deletions cut 3 bases from V and 1 base from J, with 12 bases between. Here the CDR3 DNA reads TGTGCCACCAGTGATGGGCCCCCCGAGGCCAAAAACATTCAGTACTTC. It specifies CATSDGPPEAKNIQYF.

The chain employs TRBV29-1 and TRBJ2-7, with 13 bases matching TRBD2. Germline assignment: CDR1 SQVTM and CDR2 ANQGSEA. This CDR3 has 15 amino acids. With V trimmed by 1 base and J by 4 bases, 4 bases remained unmatched. The chain's CDR3 is CSVEGRTSGGYEQYF. In DNA form, the CDR3 reads TGCAGCGTTGAAGGCCGGACTAGCGGGGGTTACGAGCAGTACTTC.

This clonotype showed up just a few times. V usage is TRBV20-1 and J usage is TRBJ2-7; 8 bases line up with TRBD1. From germline, CDR1 is DFQATT and CDR2 SNEGSKA (reference sequence). The CDR3 has 17 residues. V was pared by 5 bases and J by 0 bases, with 15 bases of the junction left unmatched. DNA of the CDR3: TGCAGTGCTGATCATACAATGCGACAGGGGAGCTCCTACGAGCAGTACTTC. It yields the protein CSADHTMRQGSSYEQYF.

This rearrangement joins TRBV5-1 to TRBJ2-2; tentatively, D is TRBD2 (5 bases). Trimming removed 2 bases at V and 1 base at J, with 15 bases between. Germline loops: CDR1 SGHRS, CDR2 YFSETQ. CDR3 size: 17 residues. The CDR3 sequence: CASSFKRNLRNTGELFF. CDR3 in DNA: TGCGCCAGCAGCTTTAAGCGGAATTTACGGAACACCGGGGAGCTGTTTTTT.

In its sample, this clonotype was seen many times. The germline gene is not matched at one end of the junction; a read error may be the cause. The CDR3 DNA follows: TGCGCAAGCAGAACGGGGCCGAACACTGAAGCTTTCTTT. Translation: CASRTGPNTEAFF. J is TRBJ1-1 and V is TRBV5-1, with D tentatively TRBD1 (5 bases). CDR3 length: 13 amino acids. Per germline, CDR1 SGHRS and CDR2 YFSETQ.

This clonotype showed up just a few times. This chain uses TRBV13 with TRBJ1-2; D is ambiguous. Germline assignment: CDR1 PRHDT and CDR2 FYEKMQ (reference sequence). The V end lost 2 bases, the J end lost 5 bases, and 12 bases lay between the germline ends. The length of the CDR3 is 14 residues. The DNA of the CDR3 is TGTGCCAGCAGCTTATTAGCAGGAGTATATGGCTACACCTTC. Translation gives CASSLLAGVYGYTF.

The table lists this clonotype with many counts. The chain couples TRBV9 to TRBJ2-7, with D unclear. The CDR3 covers 13 residues. Trimming pared 2 bases from V and 6 bases from J, leaving 12 bases between. Germline CDR1 and CDR2: SGDLS and YYNGEE. CDR3 in amino acids: CASSVGDTTEQYF. In DNA, the CDR3 is TGTGCCAGCAGCGTTGGGGATACCACCGAGCAGTACTTC.

This clonotype has a handful of counts. The chain is built from TRBV21-1 and TRBJ2-7; the table's D call, TRBD2, has no DNA check behind it. TRBV21-1 is an annotated pseudogene. This CDR3 is 15 amino acids long. The CDR3 reads CASSRGPPAPYEQYF. The CDR3 DNA follows: TGTGCCAGCAGCAGAGGACCTCCGGCTCCCTACGAGCAGTACTTC.

This clonotype appeared a few times. V and J are TRBV20-1 and TRBJ1-2; a weak D match, TRBD1 (5 bases). Germline CDR1 is DFQATT and CDR2 is SNEGSKA (reference sequence). Trimming shortened V by 3 bases and J by 4 bases, and 12 bases separated the two germline ends. The CDR3 consists of 13 residues. The DNA for the CDR3 is TGCAGTGCTAGCCGCCAGGGCTCCTATGGCTACACCTTC. Translating it yields CSASRQGSYGYTF.

This clonotype was picked up a small number of times. The chain carries TRBV12-5 and TRBJ2-1, with no clear D. Looked up from germline, CDR1 is LGHNT and CDR2 is FRNRAP. Trimming took 0 bases from V and 5 from J, leaving 8 bases between them. The CDR3 has 14 residues. CDR3 nucleotides: TGTGCTAGTGGTTTGGTAGGATCTAACAATGAGCAGTTCTTC. This codes for CASGLVGSNNEQFF.

The rearrangement uses TRBV20-1 and TRBJ2-3; 9 nucleotides match TRBD2. The CDR3 spans 14 residues. With V trimmed by 6 bases and J by 2 bases, 6 bases remained unmatched. In germline, CDR1 is DFQATT, CDR2 SNEGSKA (reference sequence). CDR3: CSAGIAGATDTQYF. DNA for the CDR3: TGCAGTGCCGGGATAGCGGGGGCCACAGATACGCAGTATTTT.

This clonotype was seen at least ten times. V usage is TRBV20-1 and J usage is TRBJ2-2; D might be TRBD1 (5 bases). The CDR3 consists of 12 residues. The germline gives CDR1 DFQATT, CDR2 SNEGSKA (reference sequence). The ends were cut back, 3 bases at V and 6 bases at J, with 8 bases in the middle. CDR3 DNA sequence: TGCAGTGCTAGTCAAGGGGCCGGGGAGCTGTTTTTT. Translated: CSASQGAGELFF.

This clonotype showed up many times. The chain combines TRBV12-3 or TRBV12-4 with TRBJ2-5; D not resolved. The CDR3 sequence is 13 residues long. V lost 5 bases to trimming and J lost 5 bases, with 12 bases between them. The CDR3 DNA sequence: TGTGCCAGCAGTCCTCGGCTCTTCGAGACCCAGTACTTC. Translation gives CASSPRLFETQYF.

This chain links TRBV11-2 with TRBJ2-1; 7 bases match TRBD2. Germline loops: CDR1 SGHAT, CDR2 FQNNGV. This CDR3 region has 15 residues. Unmatched junction bases numbered 13, after V lost 5 bases and J lost 9 bases. CDR3 DNA sequence: TGTGCCAGCAGCCCTGGATCGGGACTATCCATTGAGCAGTTCTTC. Its protein is CASSPGSGLSIEQFF.

This clonotype was picked up many times. The V gene is TRBV20-1, the J gene TRBJ2-7, with 8 bases aligning to TRBD1. CDR1 is DFQATT, CDR2 SNEGSKA, per germline (reference sequence). This CDR3 has 12 amino acids. Germline trimming cut 7 bases from V and 5 bases from J; bases unmatched to any gene: 7. The chain's CDR3 is CSVFDRGNEQYF. The CDR3 region has the DNA TGCAGTGTTTTTGACAGGGGCAACGAGCAGTACTTC.

Of note for this clonotype: At one of its ends the junction is not consistent with the germline gene, which may arise from a read error. CDR3 nucleotide sequence: TGCGCCAGCAGATTGGGCGGGAGCATGTACGAGCAGTACTTC. This encodes CASRLGGSMYEQYF. The chain is built from TRBV5-1 and TRBJ2-7, with 7 bases fitting TRBD2. The germline V gene encodes CDR1 SGHRS and CDR2 YFSETQ. CDR3 length: 14 residues.

The chain has TRBV20-1 and TRBJ2-1; D remains ambiguous. The CDR3 has 14 amino acids. V lost 2 bases, J lost 8 bases, and 16 bases lay in between. Germline V gives CDR1 DFQATT, CDR2 SNEGSKA (reference sequence). The CDR3 DNA sequence: TGCAGTGCTAGAACCGCAATATTTACCGATGAGCAGTTCTTC. Translation gives CSARTAIFTDEQFF.